The T cell receptor (beta chain) under discussion was sequenced for a study of CD4 T cells in relation to SARS-CoV-2 and coronaviruses. This clone was seen once. Its target is not known. Measured with immunoSEQ multiplex PCR; TCRdb has only the in-frame clones, and not every one. This table has some 14,000 clones, 75% to 85% appearing once. Unexposed donor CD4+ T cells date from 2011-2018, before the COVID-19 pandemic. Isolation of CD4+ T cells took place after about 9 days in culture. Sequenced input: CD4+ T cells from PBMCs, cultured in vitro. The sequence was obtained from a human donor in good health.

CDR3 in amino acids: CASSAQPGQGREQYF. The CDR3 nucleotides are TGCGCCAGCAGCGCACAACCGGGACAGGGGCGCGAGCAGTACTTC. The chain recombines TRBV5-1 with TRBJ2-7; TRBD1 matches 10 bases. Germline CDR1 SGHRS, CDR2 YFSETQ. There are 15 residues in the CDR3. The V gene end was trimmed by 4 bases and the J gene end by 6 bases; junction bases not matched to a gene: 10.